This T cell receptor (beta chain) was sequenced for a study of blood T cell repertoires in COVID-19. Study-wide background: Sample material is recorded as cDNA or gDNA derived from T cells, B-cell-depleted T cells, or PBMCs.

Sequenced by immunoSEQ multiplex PCR; TCRdb stores in-frame clones only, minus some. This repertoire shows around 280,000 clones, approximately 86% found once; its top ten account for 2% to 2.5%. The germline V and J ends were trimmed by 1 base and 5 bases, with 11 bases remaining between them. The CDR3 runs 14 residues. Germline values: CDR1 SEHNR, CDR2 FQNEAQ (reference sequence). This clonotype was obtained from a woman in her forties or fifties who had recovered from COVID-19. Sample: peripheral blood. This chain links TRBV7-9 with TRBJ1-2, with D possibly matching TRBD1 (6 bases). CDR3 protein: CASSLDRTVYGYTF. The DNA for the CDR3 is TGTGCCAGCAGCTTAGACAGGACAGTTTATGGCTACACCTTC.